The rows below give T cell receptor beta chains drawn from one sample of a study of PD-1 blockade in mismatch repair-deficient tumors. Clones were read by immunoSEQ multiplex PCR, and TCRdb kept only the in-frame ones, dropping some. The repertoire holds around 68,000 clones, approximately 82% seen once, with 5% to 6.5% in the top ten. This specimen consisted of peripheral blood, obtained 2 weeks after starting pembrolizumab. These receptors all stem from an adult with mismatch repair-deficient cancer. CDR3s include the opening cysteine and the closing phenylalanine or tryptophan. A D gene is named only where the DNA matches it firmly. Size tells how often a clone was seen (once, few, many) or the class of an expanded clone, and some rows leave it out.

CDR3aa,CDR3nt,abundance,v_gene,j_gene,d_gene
CASSETNRQGTHSGANVLTF,TGTGCCAGCAGCGAAACGAACCGACAGGGCACACACTCTGGGGCCAACGTCCTGACTTTC,NA,TRBV9,TRBJ2-6,TRBD1
CASSPGDRENQPQHF,TGCGCCAGCAGCCCCGGGGACAGGGAAAATCAGCCCCAGCATTTT,few,TRBV5-1,TRBJ1-5,TRBD1
CASSQEVAGAYNEQFF,TGCGCCAGCAGTCAAGAGGTAGCGGGAGCATACAATGAGCAGTTCTTC,NA,TRBV4-3,TRBJ2-1,TRBD2
CASSTGERMNTEAFF,TGTGCCAGCAGCACGGGGGAGCGAATGAACACTGAAGCTTTCTTT,NA,TRBV5-5,TRBJ1-1,NA
CASSLGGGNTEAFF,TGTGCCAGCAGTTTAGGGGGGGGGAACACTGAAGCTTTCTTT,NA,TRBV27,TRBJ1-1,NA
CASSLVGKGGDTQYF,TGTGCCAGCAGCTTAGTTGGTAAAGGTGGAGATACGCAGTATTTT,NA,TRBV7-8,TRBJ2-3,NA
CASSSVSGGVDTQYF,TGTGCTAGCAGCTCCGTCTCCGGGGGGGTAGATACGCAGTATTTT,NA,TRBV7-7,TRBJ2-3,TRBD2
CASSVVDGTSGRSSYNEQFF,TGTGCCAGCAGCGTAGTCGATGGGACTAGCGGGCGGAGCTCCTACAATGAGCAGTTCTTC,NA,TRBV9,TRBJ2-1,TRBD2
CASSLGGSIDEQYF,TGTGCCAGCAGTTTGGGGGGGAGCATAGACGAGCAGTACTTC,NA,TRBV6-6,TRBJ2-7,TRBD2
CATLQKGGTGYTEAFF,TGTGCCACCCTGCAGAAAGGGGGGACGGGATACACTGAAGCTTTCTTT,NA,TRBV15,TRBJ1-1,NA
CASSPFLAGGTYNEQFF,TGTGCCAGCAGCCCCTTCCTCGCGGGAGGGACCTACAATGAGCAGTTCTTC,NA,TRBV11-3,TRBJ2-1,TRBD2
CASSPDPSGGYGYTF,TGTGCCAGCAGTCCGGACCCCTCCGGGGGCTATGGCTACACCTTC,NA,TRBV5-6,TRBJ1-2,NA
CASSQVKLETADTQYF,TGTGCCAGCAGCCAAGTTAAACTGGAAACCGCAGATACGCAGTATTTT,once,TRBV4-2,TRBJ2-3,NA
CASSLEGVFTDTQYF,TGCGCCAGCAGCTTGGAAGGCGTCTTCACAGATACGCAGTATTTT,NA,TRBV5-1,TRBJ2-3,NA
CASSPGPVDEQFF,TGTGCCAGCAGCCCCGGGCCAGTCGATGAGCAGTTCTTC,NA,TRBV11-3,TRBJ2-1,NA
CASRNRPEKNTEAFF,TGTGCCAGCAGGAACAGACCGGAAAAGAACACTGAAGCTTTCTTT,few,TRBV7-8,TRBJ1-1,NA
CASSLARGGYEQYF,TGTGCCAGCAGTTTAGCCCGGGGTGGTTACGAGCAGTACTTC,NA,TRBV27,TRBJ2-7,NA
CASSLGQTYEQYF,TGTGCCAGCAGCCTGGGACAGACCTACGAGCAGTACTTC,NA,TRBV6-6,TRBJ2-7,TRBD1
CASSHTSGSYEQYF,TGCGCCAGCAGCCACACTAGCGGGAGTTACGAGCAGTACTTC,NA,TRBV5-1,TRBJ2-7,TRBD2
CASSTRTSDYNEQFF,TGTGCCAGCAGCACCCGGACTAGCGACTACAATGAGCAGTTCTTC,NA,TRBV7-2,TRBJ2-1,TRBD2
CASSLNAWNEQYF,TGTGCCAGCAGCTTAAATGCCTGGAACGAGCAGTACTTC,few,TRBV7-3,TRBJ2-7,NA
CAWEDWTSGEKLFF,TGTGCCTGGGAGGATTGGACGTCGGGCGAAAAACTGTTTTTT,few,TRBV30,TRBJ1-4,NA
CATQYSNQPQHF,TGTGCCACCCAGTATAGCAATCAGCCCCAGCATTTT,NA,TRBV6-1,TRBJ1-5,NA
CASTDHQGGSGYTF,TGTGCCAGCACCGATCACCAGGGGGGCTCTGGCTACACCTTC,NA,TRBV6-5,TRBJ1-2,TRBD1
CASSLVPGVEFEAFF,TGTGCCAGCAGCTTAGTCCCAGGGGTGGAATTTGAAGCTTTCTTT,NA,TRBV11-2,TRBJ1-1,NA
CASRSGQAREQYF,TGTGCCAGCAGATCGGGACAGGCTCGAGAGCAGTACTTC,NA,TRBV6-1,TRBJ2-7,TRBD1
CSAMLADTQYF,TGCAGTGCGATGCTAGCAGATACGCAGTATTTT,NA,TRBV20-1,TRBJ2-3,NA
CASTLPTVGGLFF,TGTGCCAGCACATTACCTACCGTCGGTGGACTGTTTTTT,few,TRBV2,TRBJ1-4,NA
CASSQLSGSKNIQYF,TGTGCCAGCAGCCAATTGTCAGGGTCCAAAAACATTCAGTACTTC,NA,TRBV16,TRBJ2-4,NA
CASSLGTGVTEAFF,TGCGCCAGCAGCCTCGGGACAGGGGTGACTGAAGCTTTCTTT,NA,TRBV5-1,TRBJ1-1,TRBD1
CASSFRDLGQYF,TGTGCCAGCAGCTTCCGGGATCTTGGGCAGTACTTC,NA,TRBV7-2,TRBJ2-7,NA
CASSLARALATNEKLFF,TGTGCCAGCAGCTTAGCCAGGGCCCTTGCAACTAATGAAAAACTGTTTTTT,NA,TRBV7-9,TRBJ1-4,NA
CASSLFGTSGSYNEQFF,TGTGCCAGCAGCCTATTCGGGACTAGCGGCTCCTACAATGAGCAGTTCTTC,NA,TRBV9,TRBJ2-1,TRBD2
CSAGAGAEAFF,TGCAGTGCCGGGGCAGGCGCTGAAGCTTTCTTT,NA,TRBV20-1,TRBJ1-1,NA
CASSPFPTEGVYGYTF,TGTGCCAGCTCACCATTTCCGACCGAAGGGGTCTATGGCTACACCTTC,NA,TRBV18,TRBJ1-2,NA
CASSVGLEADLIYEQYF,TGTGCCAGCAGCGTAGGCTTGGAGGCGGACCTGATCTACGAGCAGTACTTC,NA,TRBV9,TRBJ2-7,NA
CSACYEQYF,TGCAGTGCGTGTTACGAGCAGTACTTC,NA,TRBV20-1,TRBJ2-7,NA
CATRQAWADEQYF,TGTGCCACCCGACAGGCATGGGCGGACGAGCAGTACTTC,NA,TRBV27,TRBJ2-7,NA
CASSLGPGYNQPQHF,TGCGCCAGCAGCTTGGGACCAGGGTACAATCAGCCCCAGCATTTT,NA,TRBV5-1,TRBJ1-5,NA
CASSRLAGETGELFF,TGTGCCAGCAGCCGACTAGCGGGAGAGACCGGGGAGCTGTTTTTT,medium-sized,TRBV6-4,TRBJ2-2,TRBD2
CASSLNRGEQYF,TGTGCCAGCAGCTTAAATCGGGGGGAGCAGTACTTC,NA,TRBV28,TRBJ2-7,NA
CASSAGGRSATNEKLFF,TGTGCCAGCAGCGCGGGGGGCAGATCGGCCACTAATGAAAAACTGTTTTTT,NA,TRBV21-1,TRBJ1-4,NA
CASSYSYEQYF,TGTGCCAGCAGTTACAGCTACGAGCAGTACTTC,NA,TRBV25-1,TRBJ2-7,NA
CASSFGTKGGDTQYF,TGTGCCAGCAGCTTCGGGACAAAGGGGGGAGATACGCAGTATTTT,once,TRBV11-3,TRBJ2-3,NA
CASSPADNYGYTF,TGTGCCAGCTCACCGGCAGACAACTATGGCTACACCTTC,NA,TRBV18,TRBJ1-2,NA
CASSATGNTEAFF,TGTGCCAGCAGTGCCACAGGGAACACTGAAGCTTTCTTT,NA,TRBV6-1,TRBJ1-1,NA
CASSPEKGGNYGYTF,TGTGCCAGCTCACCAGAGAAAGGGGGCAACTATGGCTACACCTTC,NA,TRBV18,TRBJ1-2,TRBD1
CASSSDRINNEQFF,TGTGCCAGCAGCTCGGACAGGATAAACAATGAGCAGTTCTTC,NA,TRBV7-3,TRBJ2-1,TRBD1
CASDLGTPRRTNEKLFF,TGCGCCAGCGATCTCGGGACACCGCGGCGGACTAATGAAAAACTGTTTTTT,NA,TRBV10-2,TRBJ1-4,NA
CASSQEQGNTIYF,TGTGCCAGCAGCCAAGAACAGGGAAACACCATATATTTT,NA,TRBV5-4,TRBJ1-3,NA
CASSLGLARSYNEQFF,TGTGCCAGCAGCTTAGGACTAGCCCGCTCCTACAATGAGCAGTTCTTC,NA,TRBV11-3,TRBJ2-1,TRBD2
CASSAGQGLGLFF,TGTGCCAGCAGCGCGGGACAGGGTTTGGGACTGTTTTTT,NA,TRBV11-3,TRBJ1-4,TRBD1
CASMGDYEQYF,TGTGCCAGCATGGGGGACTACGAGCAGTACTTC,NA,TRBV6-1,TRBJ2-7,NA
CASSHAAGVRTDTQYF,TGTGCCAGCAGCCACGCGGCGGGAGTTAGAACAGATACGCAGTATTTT,NA,TRBV9,TRBJ2-3,TRBD2
CASSLNGGGYGYTF,TGTGCCAGCAGTTTAAATGGGGGGGGGTATGGCTACACCTTC,NA,TRBV27,TRBJ1-2,NA
CASSRLAGVGDEQFF,TGTGCCAGCAGCAGACTAGCGGGAGTCGGAGATGAGCAGTTCTTC,NA,TRBV6-5,TRBJ2-1,TRBD2
CASSWKDTQYF,TGCGCCAGCAGCTGGAAAGATACGCAGTATTTT,NA,TRBV5-1,TRBJ2-3,NA
CASSREPRSSDEQYF,TGTGCCAGCAGTAGAGAACCCAGGTCTTCGGACGAGCAGTACTTC,few,TRBV6-1,TRBJ2-7,NA
CASPSGAIYEQYF,TGTGCCAGCCCTAGCGGGGCGATCTACGAGCAGTACTTC,once,TRBV6-5,TRBJ2-7,TRBD2